This TCR beta chain was recorded in a study of Ad26.COV2.S vaccination and SARS-CoV-2 variants. Looking at the study overall: Intramuscular Ad26.COV2.S at 5x10^10 or 1x10^11 viral particles.

Comments on this clone: The antigen is unknown.

The CDR3 sequence is 17 residues long. Unmatched junction bases numbered 15, after V lost 4 bases and J lost 6 bases. Germline CDR1 and CDR2: MDHEN and SYDVKM. Study-level results: Vaccine recipients posted higher spike-specific TCR breadth than their placebo counterparts.

Sequenced by immunoSEQ multiplex PCR; TCRdb stores in-frame clones only, minus some. Here the sample spans about 440,000 clones, 90% being singletons. Treatment given: about 20 received Ad26.COV2.S at low or high dose, single or two shots; several received placebo; per-sample allocation not given. Day 63 following the first vaccine or placebo injection was when the samples were taken. An 18-55-year-old adult in Boston served as donor. Wuhan-strain SARS-CoV-2 spike was expressed by the Ad26 vector that made up the vaccine. The clonotype was recovered from a person between 18 and 59 years old who received the Ad26.COV2.S COVID-19 vaccine or a placebo. The specimen comprised peripheral blood, sampled in a trial of Ad26.COV2.S vaccine versus placebo. J is TRBJ1-1 and V is TRBV28, with 9 positions matching TRBD1. CDR3: CASSSHRGRYVKAEAFF. For the CDR3, the DNA is TGTGCCAGCAGTTCCCACAGGGGGCGATATGTCAAGGCTGAAGCTTTCTTT.